Following are 27 T cell receptor beta chains from one sample sequenced in a study of response to subunit inactivated influenza vaccine. One entry per CDR3 protein results from TCRdb running MiXCR on the RT-PCR reads. The sample shows about 650,000 distinct CDR3 sequences, 15% to 17% of them seen only once. The source was PBMCs from blood, collected 11 to 12 days after vaccination. The receptors shown here come from a man between 45 and 60 years old who received an inactivated influenza vaccine.

The CDR3 DNA follows: TGTGCCAGCAGCCGCGGCCAGGGCGTTGGAAACACCATATATTTT. It encodes CASSRGQGVGNTIYF. The chain recombines TRBV14 with TRBJ1-3; possibly TRBD1 for D (5 bases). The V and J ends lost 4 bases and 3 bases respectively, with 13 bases between them. The CDR3 loop spans 15 amino acids. Germline V CDR1 and CDR2: SGHDN, FVKESK.

The chain uses TRBV9 and TRBJ1-5; no definite D call. The CDR3 has 14 residues. V lost 0 bases to trimming and J lost 0 bases, with 4 bases between them. From germline, CDR1 is SGDLS and CDR2 YYNGEE. CDR3 sequence reads: CASSVEGSNQPQHF. CDR3 bases: TGTGCCAGCAGCGTAGAAGGTAGCAATCAGCCCCAGCATTTT. Using reference TRBV9 and TRBJ1-5 for the parts outside the CDR3, the full variable domain is DSGVTQTPKHLITATGQRVTLRCSPRSGDLSVYWYQQSLDQGLQFLIQYYNGEERAKGNILERFSAQQFPDLHSELNLSSLELGDSALYFCASSVEGSNQPQHFGDGTRLSIL.

This clonotype was picked up many times. V gene TRBV12-3 or TRBV12-4 combines with J gene TRBJ2-7; D is ambiguous. Trimming took off 3 bases at V and 3 bases at J, with 9 bases between the two ends. This CDR3 spans 13 amino acids. CDR3 region: CASSFSRIYEQYF. The CDR3 DNA is TGTGCCAGCAGTTTTAGTCGGATCTACGAGCAGTACTTC.

This clonotype was counted only a few times. The chain couples TRBV5-1 to TRBJ2-7; D gene unclear. This CDR3 spans 16 amino acids. V lost 4 bases and J lost 2, with 19 bases in between. Germline CDR1 SGHRS, CDR2 YFSETQ. CDR3 protein: CASSDRLDQNTYEQYF. The CDR3 DNA reads TGCGCCAGCAGCGATAGACTGGACCAGAACACCTACGAGCAGTACTTC. The whole variable domain, remainder taken from reference TRBV5-1 and TRBJ2-7, is KAGVTQTPRYLIKTRGQQVTLSCSPISGHRSVSWYQQTPGQGLQFLFEYFSETQRNKGNFPGRFSGRQFSNSRSEMNVSTLELGDSALYLCASSDRLDQNTYEQYFGPGTRLTVT.

There are a few counts of this clonotype. The genes are TRBV12-3 or TRBV12-4 and TRBJ2-5, with D unclear. The CDR3 runs to 15 residues. V was clipped by 5 bases and J by 1 base, with 14 bases between them. As DNA, the CDR3 is TGTGCCAGCAGTCCCCCCGTCGAGTTCCAAGAGACCCAGTACTTC. Protein: CASSPPVEFQETQYF.

The chain couples TRBV7-2 to TRBJ2-1, with 8 bases lining up with TRBD2. This CDR3 spans 14 amino acids. Trimming took 1 base from V and 10 from J; bases not matched to a gene: 6. The germline gives CDR1 SGHTA, CDR2 FQGNSA. The CDR3 here is CASSLEAGGFEQFF. Here the CDR3 DNA reads TGTGCCAGCAGCTTAGAGGCGGGAGGCTTCGAGCAGTTCTTC.

The genes are TRBV3-1 and TRBJ2-3, with 8 bases that match TRBD2. The CDR3 extends over 16 amino acids. Germline V gene sequence: CDR1 LGHDT, CDR2 YNNKEL (reference sequence). J gave up 2 bases and V 2 bases, and 6 bases lay outside the gene matches. CDR3 nucleotides: TGTGCCAGCAGCCAATACGCGGGGGGACTCACAGATACGCAGTATTTT. Translating it yields CASSQYAGGLTDTQYF.

Ten or more counts support this clonotype. This chain uses TRBV5-1 with TRBJ2-5; TRBD2 is a possible D gene (6 bases). Germline CDR1 reads SGHRS; CDR2 reads YFSETQ. CDR3 length equals 14 residues. With 4 bases removed from V and 5 bases from J, the gap between germline ends came to 15 bases. CDR3 loop: CASSTTTRLETQYF. DNA of the CDR3: TGCGCCAGCAGCACGACGACTAGGTTGGAGACCCAGTACTTC. The full variable domain, its missing parts supplied by reference TRBV5-1 and TRBJ2-5, is KAGVTQTPRYLIKTRGQQVTLSCSPISGHRSVSWYQQTPGQGLQFLFEYFSETQRNKGNFPGRFSGRQFSNSRSEMNVSTLELGDSALYLCASSTTTRLETQYFGPGTRLLVL.

This clonotype was observed many times. The CDR3 DNA reads as TGTGCCACGACGGATGGGAGCGGGAGTAGGAGCGAGCAGTACTTC. It codes for CATTDGSGSRSEQYF. The chain combines TRBV6-2 or TRBV6-3 with TRBJ2-7, with 8 bases lining up with TRBD2. Unmatched junction bases numbered 17, after V lost 10 bases and J lost 6 bases. This CDR3 contains 15 residues. CDR1 is MNHEY, CDR2 SVGEGT, per germline.

The chain links TRBV12-3 or TRBV12-4 to TRBJ1-5; perhaps TRBD1 as D (5 bases). V was clipped by 1 base and J by 5 bases, with 9 bases between them. This CDR3 contains 14 residues. CDR3 nucleotide sequence: TGTGCCAGCAGTTTAGGACCGGGGGATCAGCCCCAGCATTTT. Encoded protein: CASSLGPGDQPQHF.

In its sample, this clonotype was seen a few times. The chain links TRBV29-1 to TRBJ1-2; possible D gene TRBD1, 5 bases. V lost 4 bases and J 4 bases, leaving 13 bases between the germline ends. CDR3 length: 13 amino acids. The germline V gene encodes CDR1 SQVTM and CDR2 ANQGSEA. This CDR3 is CSVGGLLAYGYTF. CDR3 nucleotides: TGCAGCGTTGGGGGCTTATTGGCCTATGGCTACACCTTC. The complete variable domain, with remaining parts taken from reference TRBV29-1 and TRBJ1-2, reads SAVISQKPSRDICQRGTSLTIQCQVDSQVTMMFWYRQQPGQSLTLIATANQGSEATYESGFVIDKFPISRPNLTFSTLTVSNMSPEDSSIYLCSVGGLLAYGYTFGSGTRLTVV.

The chain is built from TRBV7-9 and TRBJ2-7; no clear D gene. The CDR3 runs to 14 residues. Per germline, CDR1 SEHNR and CDR2 FQNEAQ (reference sequence). Trimming took off 0 bases at V and 2 bases at J, with 8 bases between the two ends. The DNA for the CDR3 is TGTGCCAGCAGCTTAGCGGCACCTGCCTACGAGCAGTACTTC. Its translation is CASSLAAPAYEQYF.

This clonotype was detected only a few times. This rearrangement joins TRBV15 to TRBJ2-3, with D perhaps TRBD2 (6 bases). V lost 1 base and J lost 0, with 8 bases in between. The CDR3 has 15 residues. Looked up from germline, CDR1 is LNHNV and CDR2 is YYDKDF (reference sequence). This chain's CDR3 is CATSRAGTSTDTQYF. CDR3 in DNA: TGTGCCACCAGCAGAGCCGGGACTAGCACAGATACGCAGTATTTT.

This clonotype showed up just a few times. The CDR3 loop is CASSQGQGPGNTIYF. DNA of the CDR3: TGCGCCAGCAGCCAAGGACAGGGTCCTGGAAACACCATATATTTT. The chain joins TRBV4-3 to TRBJ1-3, with 7 positions matching TRBD1. V lost 1 base and J lost 2; bases outside the gene matches: 2. Per germline, CDR1 LGHNA and CDR2 YSLEER. The CDR3 contains 15 residues.

The chain carries TRBV30 and TRBJ2-5; possibly TRBD2 for D (6 bases). V was trimmed by 5 bases and J by 2 bases, leaving 12 bases between them. Germline V gives CDR1 GTSNPN, CDR2 SVGIG (reference sequence). This CDR3 is built from 13 residues. CDR3 DNA: TGTGCCTGGGCCACTAGCTTTCAAGAGACCCAGTACTTC. It is translated as CAWATSFQETQYF.

The chain recombines TRBV10-3 with TRBJ2-5, with D possibly TRBD1 on 6 matching bases. The CDR3 length is 12 residues. The germline V gene has CDR1 ENHRY and CDR2 SYGVKD. V lost 11 bases to trimming and J lost 7 bases, with 17 bases between them. CDR3 nucleotide sequence: TGTGCCCCAAAGGGGGAATGGGGGACCCAGTACTTC. Protein: CAPKGEWGTQYF.

This clonotype showed up just a few times. This chain uses TRBV4-2 with TRBJ2-1; D call uncertain. V was clipped by 0 bases and J by 4 bases, with 7 bases between them. CDR1 is LGHNA and CDR2 is YNFKEQ in the germline V gene. There are 14 residues in the CDR3. Written as DNA, the CDR3 is TGTGCCAGCAGCCAAGATATCATTTACAATGAGCAGTTCTTC. Protein: CASSQDIIYNEQFF.

In its sample, this clonotype was seen a few times. The J gene is TRBJ1-1, the V gene TRBV5-1; 8 bases are shared with TRBD1. This CDR3 is 17 amino acids long. Germline CDR1 reads SGHRS; CDR2 reads YFSETQ. J lost 6 bases, V lost 0 bases, and 13 bases had no gene match. The CDR3 DNA reads as TGCGCCAGCAGCTTGGCAGGGGGCGATGTCTTTGGTCCTGAAGCTTTCTTT. Its translation is CASSLAGGDVFGPEAFF.

This chain connects TRBV7-2 to TRBJ2-1; D is undetermined. Trimming cost V 0 bases and J 4 bases, with 10 bases left between them. The V gene's germline CDR1 is SGHTA and CDR2 FQGNSA. The CDR3 has 15 residues. This chain's CDR3 is CASSLAAMEYNEQFF. Written as DNA, the CDR3 is TGTGCCAGCAGCTTAGCAGCGATGGAGTACAATGAGCAGTTCTTC.

This clonotype occurred a few times. The chain combines TRBV7-8 with TRBJ2-1; 8 bases align to TRBD2. The CDR3 is 15 amino acids. Germline lookup yields CDR1 SGHVS and CDR2 FQNEAQ. With 3 bases clipped from V and 8 bases from J, the junction kept 9 bases outside the gene matches. CDR3 protein: CASSFLTGGPDEQFF. The CDR3 DNA reads as TGTGCCAGCAGCTTTCTTACGGGAGGGCCGGATGAGCAGTTCTTC.

The chain links TRBV7-9 to TRBJ2-3; possibly TRBD1 for D (6 bases). Between the trimmed V and J ends, which lost 5 bases and 4 bases, there was a span of 19 bases. The CDR3 length is 16 residues. Per the germline V gene, CDR1 is SEHNR and CDR2 is FQNEAQ (reference sequence). CDR3 nucleotides: TGTGCCAGCAGCCCCGCGAGGGGGATACTGGCAGATACGCAGTATTTT. It is translated as CASSPARGILADTQYF.

V is TRBV30 and J is TRBJ2-3; weak D call: TRBD2 (5 bases). CDR3 length equals 14 residues. Germline CDR1 is GTSNPN and CDR2 is SVGIG (reference sequence). V lost 1 base and J 1 base, leaving 9 bases between the germline ends. This CDR3 reads CAWSAGVGTDTQYF. DNA of the CDR3: TGTGCCTGGAGTGCCGGGGTGGGCACAGATACGCAGTATTTT.

About this clonotype itself: This may come from a read error, since a much larger clone is one base off. The chain has TRBV21-1 and TRBJ2-2; the table gives TRBD2 as D, unverified against the DNA. TRBV21-1 is a recognized pseudogene. There are 17 residues in the CDR3. CDR3 residues: CASQDQKASCNTGEQFF. DNA of the CDR3: TGTGCCAGCCAGGACCAAAAGGCTAGCTGTAACACCGGGGAGCAGTTTTTT.

There are a few counts of this clonotype. With a much larger clone just one base away, this may be a read error. The chain recombines TRBV27 with TRBJ1-5; D call uncertain. Germline lookup yields CDR1 MNHEY and CDR2 SMNVEV (reference sequence). V lost 5 bases to trimming and J lost 3 bases, with 2 bases between them. This CDR3 contains 11 residues. CDR3 sequence reads: CASSANQPQHF. The CDR3 DNA is TGTGCCAGCAGTGCCAATCAGCCCCAGCATTTT.

The chain couples TRBV5-1 to TRBJ2-7; 10 nucleotides match TRBD1. This CDR3 is 17 amino acids long. Germline loops: CDR1 SGHRS, CDR2 YFSETQ. V dropped 1 base and J dropped 6; count of bases not matched to a gene: 13. The CDR3 protein is CASSLRATGQGNTEQYF. DNA of the CDR3: TGCGCCAGCAGCTTGCGCGCGACGGGACAGGGGAATACCGAGCAGTACTTC.

The V gene is TRBV12-3 or TRBV12-4, the J gene TRBJ2-1; D is unresolved. This CDR3 has 15 amino acids. With 3 bases removed from V and 0 bases from J, the gap between germline ends came to 9 bases. CDR3 loop: CASSFRTSSYNEQFF. In DNA form, the CDR3 reads TGTGCCAGCAGTTTCAGGACGAGCTCCTACAATGAGCAGTTCTTC.

This clonotype came up a few times. This sequence joins TRBV20-1 and TRBJ1-1, with D hard to call. CDR3 length equals 11 residues. From germline, CDR1 is DFQATT and CDR2 SNEGSKA (reference sequence). Here the CDR3 reads CRISGFSEAFF. CDR3 in DNA: TGCAGAATCTCAGGATTCTCTGAAGCTTTCTTT.